This is a list of T cell receptor beta chains from one sample in a study of blood T cell repertoires in COVID-19. Clones were read by immunoSEQ multiplex PCR, and TCRdb kept only the in-frame ones, dropping some. The sample shows about 220,000 clones, 80% of them seen only once. Material for sequencing was peripheral blood. The origin of the receptors is a human donor in a cohort sampled during active COVID-19. Both conserved end residues are part of each CDR3. D genes are given only for firm matches. Where a row states a size, it is once, few, many or the class of an expanded clone; other rows omit it.

>TRBD1|TRBV20-1|TRBJ1-1|-
CSASYGQGNTEAFF
TGCAGTGCTAGTTACGGACAGGGGAACACTGAAGCTTTCTTT
>TRBD1|TRBV7-9|TRBJ2-7|many
CASSFPGQRSYEQYF
TGTGCCAGCAGCTTTCCGGGACAGCGCTCCTACGAGCAGTACTTC
>-|TRBV5-4|TRBJ1-1|once
CASSLRGINTEAFF
TGTGCCAGCAGCTTGAGGGGGATAAACACTGAAGCTTTCTTT
>-|TRBV6-5|TRBJ2-5|-
CASSQALRGAGTQYF
TGTGCCAGCAGTCAGGCCCTCAGGGGCGCGGGGACCCAGTACTTC
>-|TRBV11-3|TRBJ2-3|-
CASSFGRVGDTQYF
TGTGCCAGCAGCTTTGGGAGAGTGGGAGATACGCAGTATTTT
>-|TRBV19|TRBJ1-2|-
CASSIVGWTRGYGYTF
TGTGCCAGTAGTATAGTCGGATGGACAAGGGGCTATGGCTACACCTTC
>-|TRBV5-1|TRBJ2-5|-
CASSFFIDRAGETQYF
TGCGCCAGCAGCTTTTTCATTGACAGGGCGGGGGAGACCCAGTACTTC
>TRBD1|TRBV11-2|TRBJ2-7|-
CASSSLGTGPYEQYF
TGTGCCAGCAGCTCACTCGGGACAGGGCCCTACGAGCAGTACTTC
>-|TRBV6-5|TRBJ2-3|-
CASSFWTGDTQYF
TGTGCCAGCAGTTTTTGGACTGGAGATACGCAGTATTTT
>-|TRBV5-6|TRBJ1-4|once
CASRSLAGIANEKLFF
TGTGCCAGCAGGTCCCTAGCGGGAATTGCTAATGAAAAACTGTTTTTT
>-|TRBV18|TRBJ1-5|-
CASSPVTGLEGQPQHF
TGTGCCAGCTCACCAGTTACAGGGCTCGAGGGTCAGCCCCAGCATTTT
>-|TRBV10-3|TRBJ1-2|-
CAISENRVLFNYGYTF
TGTGCCATCAGTGAAAACCGCGTGCTCTTTAACTATGGCTACACCTTC
>-|TRBV6-5|TRBJ1-1|-
CASKWEPETEAFF
TGTGCCAGCAAGTGGGAGCCCGAGACTGAAGCTTTCTTT
>-|TRBV7-2|TRBJ2-7|-
CASSLVSGALGYEQYF
TGTGCCAGCAGCTTAGTAAGCGGAGCCCTGGGGTATGAGCAGTACTTC
>-|TRBV7-2|TRBJ2-6|few
CASSLVPLRGANVLTF
TGTGCCAGCAGCTTAGTGCCACTTCGGGGGGCCAACGTCCTGACTTTC
>-|TRBV7-2|TRBJ2-1|-
CASSLSSGSYNEQFF
TGTGCCAGCAGCTTATCAAGCGGTTCCTACAATGAGCAGTTCTTC
>TRBD2|TRBV19|TRBJ2-3|-
CASSPTAGVSTDTQYF
TGTGCCAGTAGCCCCACAGCGGGAGTATCGACAGATACGCAGTATTTT
>-|TRBV19|TRBJ1-1|-
CASKGHTEAFF
TGTGCCAGTAAGGGGCACACTGAAGCTTTCTTT
>-|TRBV9|TRBJ2-2|few
CASSAGTDNTGELFF
TGTGCCAGCAGCGCCGGGACTGATAACACCGGGGAGCTGTTTTTT
>-|TRBV3-1/TRBV3-2|TRBJ2-7|few
CATGTQGYEQYF
TGTGCTACAGGGACCCAGGGCTACGAGCAGTACTTC
>-|TRBV28|TRBJ1-6|-
CASRKQAYNSPLHF
TGTGCCAGCAGAAAACAGGCCTATAATTCACCCCTCCACTTT
>TRBD2|TRBV19|TRBJ2-3|-
CASALRLAGRGDTQYF
TGTGCCAGTGCCCTTCGACTAGCGGGACGCGGAGATACGCAGTATTTT
>TRBD1|TRBV24-1|TRBJ1-5|-
CATGPGTGDQPQHF
TGTGCCACCGGACCCGGGACAGGGGACCAGCCCCAGCATTTT
>TRBD2|TRBV20-1|TRBJ2-7|-
CSARGGVYEQYF
TGCAGTGCTCGTGGGGGGGTCTACGAGCAGTACTTC
>-|TRBV19|TRBJ2-7|-
CASSISSWGEAYEQYF
TGTGCCAGTAGTATAAGTTCGTGGGGGGAAGCCTACGAGCAGTACTTC
>-|TRBV20-1|TRBJ2-5|-
CSASRPLGRQETQYF
TGCAGTGCTAGTCGGCCTCTGGGCCGCCAAGAGACCCAGTACTTC
>-|TRBV11-3|TRBJ2-2|-
CASSPRLAGELFF
TGTGCCAGCAGCCCCAGGTTAGCCGGGGAGCTGTTTTTT
>-|TRBV2|TRBJ1-5|-
CASTDSYNQPQHF
TGTGCCAGCACCGACAGTTACAATCAGCCCCAGCATTTT
>-|TRBV4-2|TRBJ2-1|many
CASSHGPREFDEQFF
TGTGCCAGCAGCCATGGGCCCAGGGAATTCGATGAGCAGTTCTTC
>-|TRBV6-4|TRBJ2-3|-
CASSESAGDTQYF
TGTGCCAGCAGTGAGTCCGCGGGAGATACGCAGTATTTT
>TRBD1|TRBV5-1|TRBJ1-1|many
CASSSTGVTEAFF
TGCGCCAGCAGCTCGACAGGGGTCACTGAAGCTTTCTTT